This TCR beta chain emerged from a study of OX40 agonist ivuxolimab in advanced cancers. Study-wide background: Ivuxolimab is a fully human IgG2 antibody that activates OX40 (CD134). The study gave patients intravenous ivuxolimab at 0.01 to 10 mg/kg every 2 weeks. Two cutaneous melanoma patients and one hepatocellular carcinoma patient, three in all, had partial responses. Notes on the study in general: Also present in some nonresponders was a low level of normalized T-cell clonal expansion.

This CDR3 region has 14 residues. CDR1 and CDR2 (germline): SNHLY, FYNNEI. Trimming removed 4 bases from V and 6 bases from J, with 13 bases in between. As regards this clone: The antigen is undetermined.

Clones were read by immunoSEQ multiplex PCR, and TCRdb kept only the in-frame ones, dropping some. The data contain around 150,000 clones, 94% of them singletons. The material sequenced was CD4+ or CD8+ T cells sorted from blood, taken in a trial of the OX40 agonist ivuxolimab. This TCR was recovered from an adult with an advanced solid tumor such as melanoma, head and neck, liver or kidney cancer. This sequence joins TRBV2 and TRBJ2-1; D perhaps matches TRBD2 (5 bases). DNA of the CDR3: TGTGCCAGCAGTGGCACGAGCGGCTTCAATGAGCAGTTCTTC. Translating gives CASSGTSGFNEQFF.